The 8 T cell receptor beta chains below all came from one sample that was sequenced in a study of shared clonotypes between healthy human individuals. Clones were read by immunoSEQ multiplex PCR, and TCRdb kept only the in-frame ones, dropping some. The table lists over a million clones, nearly 99% of them singletons. The sample comprised naive CD4+ T cells sorted from blood. Subset here: CD45RA+ positively selected. The receptors here all came from a man under 40 in good health.

The rearrangement uses TRBV5-8 and TRBJ2-3; weak D call: TRBD1 (6 bases). This CDR3 has 14 amino acids. The V gene lost 7 bases and the J gene lost 1 base, with 13 bases spanning the gap. Germline V gene sequence: CDR1 SGHTS, CDR2 YDEGEE. In DNA, the CDR3 is TGTGCCAGCGGAAGGGGGATGCGCACAGATACGCAGTATTTT. This sequence encodes CASGRGMRTDTQYF.

J is TRBJ1-5 and V is TRBV6-6, with D maybe TRBD1 (5 bases). This CDR3 has 15 amino acids. Germline V CDR1 and CDR2: MNHNY, SVGAGI (reference sequence). Trimming took 2 bases from V and 5 from J, leaving 13 bases between them. DNA for the CDR3: TGTGCCAGCAGTTACCCAGGGACGGAATATCAGCCCCAGCATTTT. This encodes CASSYPGTEYQPQHF.

Only one count was recorded for this clone. The chain is built from TRBV7-6 and TRBJ1-1; unclear D gene. V gave up 1 base and J gave up 2 bases, with 5 bases separating them. This CDR3 has 13 amino acids. From germline, CDR1 is SGHVS and CDR2 FNYEAQ. The CDR3 here is CASSLVRNTEAFF. CDR3 bases: TGTGCCAGCAGCTTAGTCAGAAACACTGAAGCTTTCTTT.

DNA of the CDR3: TGTGCCAGCAGCTTGCAGGGAAGGGTAGAGACCCAGTACTTC. Protein product: CASSLQGRVETQYF. The chain has TRBV5-4 and TRBJ2-5, with D tentatively TRBD1 (5 bases). The CDR3 is made up of 14 amino acids. V was clipped by 1 base and J by 4 bases, with 11 bases between them. Per the germline V gene, CDR1 is SGHNT and CDR2 is YYREEE (reference sequence). Drawing the rest from reference TRBV5-4 and TRBJ2-5, the complete variable domain is ETGVTQSPTHLIKTRGQQVTLRCSSQSGHNTVSWYQQALGQGPQFIFQYYREEENGRGNFPPRFSGLQFPNYSSELNVNALELDDSALYLCASSLQGRVETQYFGPGTRLLVL.

V gene TRBV9 combines with J gene TRBJ1-1; D remains unclear. The CDR3 runs to 13 residues. V lost 1 base, J lost 7 bases, and 11 bases lay in between. CDR1 SGDLS and CDR2 YYNGEE come from the germline V gene. CDR3 bases: TGTGCCAGCAGCGTAAGCCACGAGGGTGAAGCTTTCTTT. Its translation: CASSVSHEGEAFF.

The V call is TRBV18, the J call TRBJ1-5; no reliable D call. Germline CDR1 is KGHSH and CDR2 is LQKENI. V dropped 2 bases and J dropped 0 bases, with 8 bases sitting between them. The CDR3 length is 15 residues. The CDR3 DNA follows: TGTGCCAGCTCACCAAGGGAGTATAGCAATCAGCCCCAGCATTTT. Residues: CASSPREYSNQPQHF. Supplemented by reference TRBV18 and TRBJ1-5, the full variable domain reads NAGVMQNPRHLVRRRGQEARLRCSPMKGHSHVYWYRQLPEEGLKFMVYLQKENIIDESGMPKERFSAEFPKEGPSILRIQQVVRGDSAAYFCASSPREYSNQPQHFGDGTRLSIL.

The chain uses TRBV5-4 and TRBJ2-1; TRBD2 aligns across 11 bases. The V gene end was trimmed by 4 bases and the J gene end by 9 bases; junction bases not matched to a gene: 9. The length of the CDR3 is 15 residues. Per the germline V gene, CDR1 is SGHNT and CDR2 is YYREEE (reference sequence). The CDR3 DNA follows: TGTGCCAGCAGCCCGGACTTAGCGGGAGGGCGTGAGCAGTTCTTC. Translated: CASSPDLAGGREQFF.

The gene calls are TRBV5-4 and TRBJ2-1, with no clear D. Trimming removed 2 bases from V and 0 bases from J, with 15 bases in between. This CDR3 is 17 amino acids long. Germline assignment: CDR1 SGHNT and CDR2 YYREEE (reference sequence). CDR3 bases: TGTGCCAGCAGCTTAGAACTACACCAAAACTCCTACAATGAGCAGTTCTTC. Residues: CASSLELHQNSYNEQFF.